This T cell receptor beta chain was captured in a study of T cell responses to AZD1222 COVID-19 vaccine. Sequencing used immunoSEQ multiplex PCR; TCRdb keeps in-frame clones, though not all of them. The sample lists 150,000 or so clones; approximately 90% were seen once. Whether given at about 4 or about 12 weeks, second doses were pooled. Germline V gene sequence: CDR1 LNHDA, CDR2 SQIVND (reference sequence). Trimming took 6 bases from V and 1 from J; bases not matched to a gene: 6. This CDR3 is 15 amino acids long. Study-level points and caveats: After two AZD1222 doses, spike-specific TCR breadth and depth rose versus day 0. Variant regions that are unmutated are reportedly the target of nearly half of spike-specific TCRs.

A word on this clone: The antigen remains unidentified.

V gene TRBV19 combines with J gene TRBJ2-5; TRBD2 matches at 9 bases. The sequencing here drew on peripheral blood, taken 28 days after the second AZD1222 dose. This sequence originates from an adult who received the AZD1222 COVID-19 vaccine. The CDR3 DNA is TGTGCCAGTAGGGTAGCGGGAGCCGTCCAAGAGACCCAGTACTTC. It yields the protein CASRVAGAVQETQYF.